This is a list of T cell receptor beta chains from one sample in a study of blood T cells in healthy people across ages. TCRdb recomputed calls from the 5' RACE reads with MiXCR, one row per CDR3 protein. Of 1.5 million to 2 million distinct CDR3 sequences listed, 49% are singletons. Specimen: blood. The receptor set was obtained from a middle-aged woman in good health. Both conserved end residues are part of each CDR3.

>TRBV7-2
CASSLSQGRGNQPQHF
>TRBV27
CASSPSAGDYKETQYF
>TRBV28
CASSFVGGAGETQYF
>TRBV20-1
CSAKPGLAGDEQYF
>TRBV4-3
CASSPEETSGGYEQFF
>TRBV20-1
CSAPRGERGETQYF
>TRBV3-1
CASSQVLLDRGEQETQYF
>TRBV6-5
CASSYPFGGRGQSYGYTF
>TRBV29-1
CSVEISRGHEQYF
>TRBV6-2/TRBV6-3
CASSYRAGGGRTEAFF
>TRBV27
CASAISGGRETQYF
>TRBV28
CASHQGQETQFF
>TRBV6-6
CASRYGTSGNNEQFF
>TRBV11-2
CASSPGLAGGHNEQYF
>TRBV18
CASSPRGSLSYEQYF
>TRBV20-1
CSARGPGRSRPSPSEQYF
>TRBV28
CASSSTGQGNYGYTF
>TRBV7-9
CASSTPIIGNTDTQYF
>TRBV7-2
CASSLAWGPSTDTQYF
>TRBV6-5
CASSYRGQVTGQGYEQYF
>TRBV27
CASSPKPGLSYQETQYF
>TRBV4-3
CASSLINRGEAFF
>TRBV18
CASSRQGQGEPQHF
>TRBV20-1
CSARRASSGANVLTF
>TRBV12-5
CASGLHHGTPRGNGYTF
>TRBV6-5
CASAAHKGPTKNIQYF
>TRBV7-8
CASSLSSGPGVGTEAFF
>TRBV11-2
CASSLGRDPGNEQFF
>TRBV6-2/TRBV6-3
CASSYQENYGYTF
>TRBV5-6
CASSAYRGLRGIAGYTF
>TRBV6-4
CASSDSGLAGGLSYNEQFF
>TRBV5-6
CASSPTGQGGNYGYTF
>TRBV12-3/TRBV12-4
CASSVEGQPRETQYF
>TRBV4-1
CASSQELTGGIDEQFF
>TRBV6-5
CASSYGAGGSPGEQFF
>TRBV6-5
CASSYRGLAGAETQYF
>TRBV28
CASSLIGQGNTEAFF
>TRBV5-6
CASSSPWRSTRGETQYF
>TRBV20-1
CSADPLAGGRNEQFF
>TRBV6-5
CASKYVTGNTEAFF
>TRBV4-3
CASSQDSRSGYTF
>TRBV20-1
CSARRPQQGQNIQYF
>TRBV29-1
CSVGRLSYDGYTF
>TRBV4-3
CASSHALGETQYF
>TRBV13
CASSVGLTGHEQYF
>TRBV24-1
CATSPRSTDTQYF
>TRBV29-1
CSVEVGGETQYF
>TRBV29-1
CSVGRENTEAFF
>TRBV4-2
CASSQEGTALGSPLHF
>TRBV5-1
CASSLGAEYYGYTF
>TRBV7-9
CASTPSLKDTQYF
>TRBV6-6
CASILRVNSGANVLTF
>TRBV9
CASSVGDGPYEQYF